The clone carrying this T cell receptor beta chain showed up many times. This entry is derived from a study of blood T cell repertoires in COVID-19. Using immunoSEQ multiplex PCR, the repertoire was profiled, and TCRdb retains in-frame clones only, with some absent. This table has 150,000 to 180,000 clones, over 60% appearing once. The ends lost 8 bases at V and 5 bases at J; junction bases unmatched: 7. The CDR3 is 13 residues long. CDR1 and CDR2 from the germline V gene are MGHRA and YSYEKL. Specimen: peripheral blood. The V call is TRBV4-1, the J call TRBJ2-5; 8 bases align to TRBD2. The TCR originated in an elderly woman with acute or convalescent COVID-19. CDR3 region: CASGRGGDETQYF. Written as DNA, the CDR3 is TGCGCCAGCGGACGGGGGGGCGATGAGACCCAGTACTTC.